One sample yielded the 21 T cell receptor beta chains listed below, sequenced in a study of blood T cell repertoires in COVID-19. Method: immunoSEQ multiplex PCR; TCRdb's copy keeps in-frame clones and lacks some. The profile shows 200,000 to 250,000 clones, around four fifths of them singletons. The sample consisted of peripheral blood. These receptors all come from a woman aged 70-85 years with active or convalescent COVID-19.

The gene calls are TRBV28 and TRBJ2-6, with 9 positions matching TRBD1. This CDR3 comprises 18 residues. Germline V gives CDR1 MDHEN, CDR2 SYDVKM. V was pared by 4 bases and J by 2 bases, with 9 bases of the junction left unmatched. This CDR3 is CASSSQGQGDPGANVLTF. CDR3 DNA: TGTGCCAGCAGTTCGCAGGGACAGGGAGATCCTGGGGCCAACGTCCTGACTTTC. Together with reference TRBV28 and TRBJ2-6, the CDR3 gives the full variable domain: DVKVTQSSRYLVKRTGEKVFLECVQDMDHENMFWYRQDPGLGLRLIYFSYDVKMKEKGDIPEGYSVSREKKERFSLILESASTNQTSMYLCASSSQGQGDPGANVLTFGAGSRLTVL.

The chain combines TRBV18 with TRBJ2-2; no clear D. The germline V gene has CDR1 KGHSH and CDR2 LQKENI. The CDR3 is 15 amino acids. The V end was cut by 3 bases, the J end by 1 base, with 9 bases between. The chain's CDR3 is CASSPSSVNTGELFF. CDR3 coding DNA: TGTGCCAGCTCACCGTCCAGCGTGAACACCGGGGAGCTGTTTTTT.

This clone was recorded a few times. The genes are TRBV7-2 and TRBJ1-2; no definite D call. This CDR3 spans 13 amino acids. Trimming shortened V by 4 bases and J by 2 bases, and 8 bases separated the two germline ends. Germline values: CDR1 SGHTA, CDR2 FQGNSA. The CDR3 here is CASSSGWNYGYTF. The CDR3 DNA reads as TGTGCCAGCAGCTCCGGGTGGAACTATGGCTACACCTTC.

The chain is built from TRBV5-1 and TRBJ2-7, with 7 bases matching TRBD1. J lost 1 base, V lost 1 base, and 8 bases had no gene match. The CDR3 has 16 amino acids. Germline V gene sequence: CDR1 SGHRS, CDR2 YFSETQ. CDR3 sequence: CASSLKSGQQSYEQYF. The CDR3 nucleotides read TGCGCCAGCAGCTTGAAATCGGGACAGCAATCCTACGAGCAGTACTTC.

The chain uses TRBV7-2 and TRBJ2-1, with 10 bases that match TRBD2. This CDR3 is 15 amino acids long. CDR1 SGHTA and CDR2 FQGNSA come from the germline V gene. V gave up 5 bases and J gave up 5 bases; unmatched junction bases: 6. The CDR3 DNA reads TGTGCCAGCAGCAGGTGGACTAGCGGAAACAATGAGCAGTTCTTC. Translating it yields CASSRWTSGNNEQFF.

This clone was counted between two and nine times. The CDR3 loop reads CASSWRGDEQFF. The CDR3 nucleotides are TGTGCCAGCAGCTGGAGGGGTGATGAGCAGTTCTTC. The chain has TRBV7-9 and TRBJ2-1, with D tentatively TRBD2 (6 bases). The V and J ends lost 4 bases and 8 bases respectively, with 9 bases between them. From germline, CDR1 is SEHNR and CDR2 FQNEAQ (reference sequence). CDR3 length: 12 amino acids.

The V gene is TRBV5-4, the J gene TRBJ1-2, with TRBD1 identical over 7 bases. V lost 4 bases, J lost 2 bases, and 5 bases stayed unmatched. Germline CDR1 and CDR2: SGHNT and YYREEE (reference sequence). This CDR3 has 14 amino acids. CDR3 bases: TGTGCCAGCAGCGGGCAGGGGGGAAACTATGGCTACACCTTC. Translating gives CASSGQGGNYGYTF.

This clone was counted a few times. V is TRBV5-1 and J is TRBJ2-5; no firm D call. The CDR3 has 14 residues. Per germline, CDR1 SGHRS and CDR2 YFSETQ. Trimming removed 0 bases at V and 0 bases at J, with 6 bases between. As DNA, the CDR3 is TGCGCCAGCAGCTTGGCGTACAACCAAGAGACCCAGTACTTC. Its protein product is CASSLAYNQETQYF.

The chain couples TRBV28 to TRBJ2-5, with TRBD2 identical over 7 bases. This CDR3 is 14 amino acids long. Germline V CDR1 and CDR2: MDHEN, SYDVKM. The V and J ends lost 2 bases and 5 bases, in that order; junction bases with no gene match: 5. The CDR3 loop reads CASSLPRGWETQYF. The CDR3 DNA is TGTGCCAGCAGTTTACCGCGGGGGTGGGAGACCCAGTACTTC.

V is TRBV2 and J is TRBJ2-4, with a possible D match to TRBD1 (5 bases). This CDR3 contains 15 residues. V dropped 5 bases and J dropped 12 bases, with 23 bases sitting between them. CDR1 and CDR2 (germline): SNHLY, FYNNEI. The CDR3: CASSLTEVRVDGQYF. CDR3 DNA sequence: TGTGCCAGCAGTTTGACAGAAGTCCGAGTAGACGGTCAGTACTTC. Combining the CDR3 with reference TRBV2 and TRBJ2-4 gives the whole variable domain EPEVTQTPSHQVTQMGQEVILRCVPISNHLYFYWYRQILGQKVEFLVSFYNNEISEKSEIFDDQFSVERPDGSNFTLKIRSTKLEDSAMYFCASSLTEVRVDGQYFGAGTRLSVL.

The chain links TRBV5-5 to TRBJ1-4; D is ambiguous. Trimming left V 2 bases short and J 5 bases short, with 10 bases between. Germline values: CDR1 SGHKS, CDR2 YYEKEE (reference sequence). The CDR3 extends over 14 amino acids. The CDR3 here is CASSLGGFNEKLFF. CDR3 sequence (DNA): TGTGCCAGCAGCTTAGGCGGTTTCAATGAAAAACTGTTTTTT.

This clone was counted a single time. J is TRBJ1-5 and V is TRBV4-2; D not resolved. The CDR3 spans 13 residues. V shed 3 bases and J shed 2 bases, with 5 bases lying between them. Germline assignment: CDR1 LGHNA and CDR2 YNFKEQ. The CDR3 spells CASSHLGNQPQHF. In DNA form, the CDR3 reads TGTGCCAGCAGCCATTTAGGCAATCAGCCCCAGCATTTT.

The chain carries TRBV7-9 and TRBJ2-7; 15 bases map to TRBD2. The CDR3 consists of 16 residues. V lost 4 bases to trimming and J lost 3 bases; unmatched junction nucleotides: 4. The germline V gene has CDR1 SEHNR and CDR2 FQNEAQ (reference sequence). CDR3 residues: CASSSGLAGGYYEQYF. The CDR3 DNA sequence: TGTGCCAGCAGCTCAGGACTAGCGGGAGGGTACTACGAGCAGTACTTC.

The chain combines TRBV6-6 with TRBJ2-7; 7 positions agree with TRBD1. The CDR3 covers 16 residues. With 4 bases clipped from V and 2 bases from J, the junction kept 11 bases outside the gene matches. Germline V gene data show CDR1 as MNHNY and CDR2 as SVGAGI (reference sequence). Here the CDR3 reads CASSSTTGAGAYEQYF. The CDR3 bases are TGTGCCAGCAGTTCCACCACAGGGGCCGGGGCCTACGAGCAGTACTTC.

V gene TRBV2 combines with J gene TRBJ2-5, with D tentatively TRBD2 (6 bases). Between the trimmed V and J ends, which lost 4 bases and 7 bases, there was a span of 19 bases. The CDR3 runs to 15 residues. The V gene's germline CDR1 is SNHLY and CDR2 FYNNEI. CDR3: CASSVDLARRGTQYF. The CDR3, as DNA: TGTGCCAGCAGTGTGGACCTAGCGCGGAGGGGGACCCAGTACTTC.

V is TRBV27 and J is TRBJ2-7; possibly TRBD1 for D (5 bases). Trimming cost V 0 bases and J 0 bases, with 12 bases left between them. The germline CDR1 and CDR2 sequences are MNHEY and SMNVEV (reference sequence). The CDR3 length is 16 residues. For the CDR3, the DNA is TGTGCCAGCAGTTTATCACAAGGGGCCGGCTCCTACGAGCAGTACTTC. Encoded protein: CASSLSQGAGSYEQYF.

J is TRBJ1-4 and V is TRBV30; 10 bases agree with TRBD1. Germline V gene sequence: CDR1 GTSNPN, CDR2 SVGIG (reference sequence). This CDR3 spans 15 amino acids. J gave up 13 bases and V 2 bases, and 13 bases lay outside the gene matches. The CDR3 reads CAWSLTGTGVRGLFF. CDR3 DNA: TGTGCCTGGAGTCTGACCGGGACAGGGGTGAGGGGACTGTTTTTT.

The chain links TRBV28 to TRBJ1-3; tentatively, D is TRBD1 (5 bases). The CDR3 contains 12 residues. Trimming removed 4 bases from V and 9 bases from J, with 10 bases in between. The V gene's germline CDR1 is MDHEN and CDR2 SYDVKM. CDR3 region: CASSSSGGTIYF. The CDR3 bases are TGTGCCAGCAGTTCCTCCGGGGGCACCATATATTTT. The complete variable domain, with remaining parts taken from reference TRBV28 and TRBJ1-3, reads DVKVTQSSRYLVKRTGEKVFLECVQDMDHENMFWYRQDPGLGLRLIYFSYDVKMKEKGDIPEGYSVSREKKERFSLILESASTNQTSMYLCASSSSGGTIYFGEGSWLTVV.

The chain is built from TRBV5-1 and TRBJ2-2; 11 nucleotides match TRBD2. Germline-derived CDR1 and CDR2 are SGHRS and YFSETQ. This CDR3 comprises 19 residues. The V segment lost 3 bases and the J segment 3 bases; nucleotides outside the gene matches: 13. The CDR3 region has the DNA TGCGCCAGCAGCTCCAGGACTAGCGGGCGAGGGTCCCACACCGGGGAGCTGTTTTTT. This codes for CASSSRTSGRGSHTGELFF.

The chain has TRBV10-1 and TRBJ2-7, with 8 bases fitting TRBD2. The CDR3 consists of 15 residues. Germline V gene lookup returns CDR1 WNHNN and CDR2 SYGVQD (reference sequence). The ends lost 0 bases at V and 1 base at J; junction bases unmatched: 2. CDR3: CASSESGTRSYEQYF. DNA for the CDR3: TGCGCCAGCAGTGAGTCGGGGACTAGGTCCTACGAGCAGTACTTC.

The chain uses TRBV6-2 or TRBV6-3 and TRBJ2-2; D is uncertain. V lost 0 bases and J lost 0, with 5 bases in between. This CDR3 is 15 amino acids long. Germline CDR1 reads MNHEY; CDR2 reads SVGEGT. CDR3 in amino acids: CASSYSRTNTGELFF. CDR3 DNA sequence: TGTGCCAGCAGTTACTCCAGGACGAACACCGGGGAGCTGTTTTTT.